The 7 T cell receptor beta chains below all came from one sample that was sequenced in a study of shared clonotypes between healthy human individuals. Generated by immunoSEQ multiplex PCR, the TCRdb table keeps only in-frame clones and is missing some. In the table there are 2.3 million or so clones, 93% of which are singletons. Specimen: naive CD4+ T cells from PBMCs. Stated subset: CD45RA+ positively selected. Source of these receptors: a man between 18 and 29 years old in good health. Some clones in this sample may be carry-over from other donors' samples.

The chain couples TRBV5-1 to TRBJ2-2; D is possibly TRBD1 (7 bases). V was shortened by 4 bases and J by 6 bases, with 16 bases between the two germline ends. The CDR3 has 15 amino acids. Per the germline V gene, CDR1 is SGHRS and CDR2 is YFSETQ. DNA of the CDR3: TGCGCCAGCAGCGTGGACAGGAGGGTCGCCGGGGAGCTGTTTTTT. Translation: CASSVDRRVAGELFF.

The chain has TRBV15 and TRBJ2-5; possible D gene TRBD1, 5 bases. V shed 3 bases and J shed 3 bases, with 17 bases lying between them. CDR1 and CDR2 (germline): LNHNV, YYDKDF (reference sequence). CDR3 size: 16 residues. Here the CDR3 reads CATSRGLVGGEETQYF. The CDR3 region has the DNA TGTGCCACCAGCAGGGGGCTGGTGGGTGGGGAAGAGACCCAGTACTTC.

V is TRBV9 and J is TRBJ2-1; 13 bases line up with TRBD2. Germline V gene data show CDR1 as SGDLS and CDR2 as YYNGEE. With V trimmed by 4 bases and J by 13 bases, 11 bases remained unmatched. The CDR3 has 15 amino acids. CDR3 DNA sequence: TGTGCCAGCAGCTTTAGAGGGACTAGCGGGGAAGACCAGTTCTTC. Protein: CASSFRGTSGEDQFF.

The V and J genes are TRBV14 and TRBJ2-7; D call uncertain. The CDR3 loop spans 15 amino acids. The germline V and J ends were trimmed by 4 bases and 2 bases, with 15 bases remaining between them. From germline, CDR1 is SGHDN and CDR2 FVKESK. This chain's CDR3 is CASSLWAGYPYEQYF. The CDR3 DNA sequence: TGTGCCAGCAGCCTTTGGGCAGGTTACCCCTACGAGCAGTACTTC.

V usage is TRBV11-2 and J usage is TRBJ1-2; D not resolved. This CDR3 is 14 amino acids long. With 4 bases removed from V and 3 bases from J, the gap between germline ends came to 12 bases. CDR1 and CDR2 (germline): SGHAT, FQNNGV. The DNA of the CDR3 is TGTGCCAGCAGCTCCTACCATGGGGACTATGGCTACACCTTC. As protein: CASSSYHGDYGYTF.

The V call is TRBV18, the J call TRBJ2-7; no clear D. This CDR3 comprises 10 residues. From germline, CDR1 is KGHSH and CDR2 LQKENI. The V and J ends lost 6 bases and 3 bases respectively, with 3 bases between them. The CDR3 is CASSLYEQYF. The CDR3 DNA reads TGTGCCAGCTCCCTCTACGAGCAGTACTTC.

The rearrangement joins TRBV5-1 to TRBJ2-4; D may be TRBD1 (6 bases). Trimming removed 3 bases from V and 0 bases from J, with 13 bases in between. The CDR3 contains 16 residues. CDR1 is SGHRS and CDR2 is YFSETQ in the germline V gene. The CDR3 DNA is TGCGCCAGCAGCTCAGGGACAACACTAGCCAAAAACATTCAGTACTTC. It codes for CASSSGTTLAKNIQYF. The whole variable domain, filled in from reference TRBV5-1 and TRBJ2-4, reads KAGVTQTPRYLIKTRGQQVTLSCSPISGHRSVSWYQQTPGQGLQFLFEYFSETQRNKGNFPGRFSGRQFSNSRSEMNVSTLELGDSALYLCASSSGTTLAKNIQYFGAGTRLSVL.